The 9 T cell receptor beta chains below come from one sample, sequenced in a study of sequential checkpoint blockade in melanoma (dated by TCRdb to the late 2010s). Libraries were made using the immunoSEQ multiplex PCR assay. Sourced from immuneACCESS, this table was stored by TCRdb with only in-frame sequences that have V and J called. A share of the clones is absent; for the studies checked, an unresolved V gene accounts for under half, and the remainder has no known explanation. The sample includes around 19,000 clones, with about 26% observed a single time. In total, the top ten clones hold approximately 7.1% of the sample. The sample's treatment or condition label, in plain terms: randomized to nivolumab then ipilimumab (arm A) or the reverse (arm B). Specimen: tumor tissue (inferred from file names), collected from a patient given nivolumab and ipilimumab in sequence. The receptors here all came from a human donor with melanoma.

This clone came up many times. V gene TRBV4-1 combines with J gene TRBJ1-2; perhaps TRBD1 as D (5 bases). This CDR3 has 15 amino acids. V lost 1 base to trimming and J lost 5 bases, with 14 bases between them. Germline V lookup: CDR1 MGHRA, CDR2 YSYEKL. CDR3 in DNA: TGCGCCAGCAGCCAAGGACCGGGACCGGAATATGGCTACACCTTC. It yields the protein CASSQGPGPEYGYTF.

The chain links TRBV19 to TRBJ2-1; no reliable D call. Trimming pared 7 bases from V and 0 bases from J, leaving 7 bases between. Germline CDR1 is LNHDA and CDR2 is SQIVND (reference sequence). The CDR3 spans 13 residues. The CDR3 sequence is CASTRSSYNEQFF. DNA of the CDR3: TGTGCCAGTACCAGGAGCTCCTACAATGAGCAGTTCTTC.

This sequence joins TRBV11-3 and TRBJ1-2; 7 bases match TRBD1. J was trimmed by 2 bases and V by 4 bases; bases with no gene match: 10. The CDR3 is made up of 16 amino acids. Germline V gene lookup returns CDR1 SGHNT and CDR2 YENEEA. The chain's CDR3 is CASSSDRDRKNYGYTF. CDR3 DNA sequence: TGTGCCAGCAGCTCCGATAGGGACAGAAAAAACTATGGCTACACCTTC. The full variable domain, its missing parts supplied by reference TRBV11-3 and TRBJ1-2, is EAGVVQSPRYKIIEKKQPVAFWCNPISGHNTLYWYLQNLGQGPELLIRYENEEAVDDSQLPKDRFSAERLKGVDSTLKIQPAELGDSAVYLCASSSDRDRKNYGYTFGSGTRLTVV.

This clone showed up just a few times. The CDR3 protein is CASSAQGINTEAFF. CDR3 DNA sequence: TGTGCCAGCAGCGCCCAAGGAATTAACACTGAAGCTTTCTTT. The chain joins TRBV11-3 to TRBJ1-1; D uncertain. CDR3 length: 14 residues. Germline V CDR1 and CDR2: SGHNT, YENEEA. V was shortened by 5 bases and J by 2 bases, with 12 bases between the two germline ends.

A remark on this clone: Other DNA sequences in the sample encode the same CDR3. The chain couples TRBV11-3 to TRBJ2-3, with D perhaps matching TRBD1 (5 bases). V was clipped by 3 bases and J by 0 bases, with 7 bases between them. CDR1 SGHNT and CDR2 YENEEA come from the germline V gene. The CDR3 contains 14 residues. This chain's CDR3 is CASSLGRSTDTQYF. CDR3 DNA: TGTGCCAGCAGCTTGGGGCGGAGCACAGATACGCAGTATTTT.

The rearrangement joins TRBV6-8 to TRBJ2-1; possible D gene TRBD1, 5 bases. The CDR3 is 12 amino acids. V lost 6 bases, J lost 7 bases, and 10 bases lay in between. Germline-derived CDR1 and CDR2 are MNHGY and SAAAGT. CDR3 nucleotides: TGTGCCAGCAGCTTCAGGGAAAATGAGCAGTTCTTC. Protein product: CASSFRENEQFF.

This clone was recorded a few times. V usage is TRBV11-1 and J usage is TRBJ2-5, with 9 nucleotides matching TRBD1. The CDR3 sequence is 14 residues long. Germline CDR1 SGHAT, CDR2 FQDESV (reference sequence). Trimming at V came to 6 bases and at J to 5 bases, leaving 7 bases not matched to a gene. The CDR3 loop reads CASSFTGGGETQYF. The CDR3 bases are TGTGCCAGCAGTTTCACAGGGGGCGGTGAGACCCAGTACTTC.

This clone appeared once. CDR3 region: CASSIKGSGRHSYEQYF. CDR3 coding DNA: TGTGCCAGTAGTATAAAAGGAAGCGGGAGGCACTCCTACGAGCAGTACTTC. V is TRBV19 and J is TRBJ2-7, with 9 positions matching TRBD2. Trimming cost V 2 bases and J 0 bases; bases outside gene matches: 8. The CDR3 has 17 amino acids. The germline CDR1 and CDR2 sequences are LNHDA and SQIVND (reference sequence).

This clone was seen many times. The J gene is TRBJ1-2, the V gene TRBV5-8, with TRBD1 matching 8 bases. Germline lookup yields CDR1 SGHTS and CDR2 YDEGEE. The trim removed 4 bases at V and 6 bases at J, leaving 5 bases unmatched. This CDR3 spans 13 amino acids. The DNA for the CDR3 is TGTGCCAGCAGCCTCAGGGGGCCCGATGGCTACACCTTC. It specifies CASSLRGPDGYTF.